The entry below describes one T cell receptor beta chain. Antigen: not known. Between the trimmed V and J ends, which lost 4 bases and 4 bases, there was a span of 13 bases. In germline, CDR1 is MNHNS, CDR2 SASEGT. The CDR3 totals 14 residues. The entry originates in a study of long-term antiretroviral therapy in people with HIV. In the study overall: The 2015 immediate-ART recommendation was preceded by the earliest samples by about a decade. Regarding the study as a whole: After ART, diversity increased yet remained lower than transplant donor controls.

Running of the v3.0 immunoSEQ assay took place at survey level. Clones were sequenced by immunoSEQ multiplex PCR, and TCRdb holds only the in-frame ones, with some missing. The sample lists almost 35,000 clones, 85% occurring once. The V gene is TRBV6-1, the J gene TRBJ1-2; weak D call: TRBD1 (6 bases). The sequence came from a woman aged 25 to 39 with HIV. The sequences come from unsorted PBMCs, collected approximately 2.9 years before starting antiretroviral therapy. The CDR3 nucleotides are TGTGCCAGCAGTGCTGCAGGGGCCTCCTATGGCTACACCTTC. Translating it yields CASSAAGASYGYTF.